Presented here are 9 T cell receptor beta chains from one specimen sequenced in a study of Ad26.COV2.S vaccination and SARS-CoV-2 variants. The assay was immunoSEQ multiplex PCR, and TCRdb's table has in-frame clones only and misses some. Here the sample spans around 45,000 clones, approximately 80% being singletons. The specimen comprised peripheral blood, sampled after recovery from COVID-19. Source of these receptors: a human donor who had recovered from COVID-19.

The chain couples TRBV6-5 to TRBJ2-1; D possibly corresponds to TRBD1 (5 bases). Germline lookup yields CDR1 MNHEY and CDR2 SVGAGI. V dropped 5 bases and J dropped 2 bases, with 13 bases sitting between them. The CDR3 contains 15 residues. The CDR3 nucleotides are TGTGCCAGCAGTCCCAGAAGGGGAACCTACAATGAGCAGTTCTTC. Translation: CASSPRRGTYNEQFF.

The chain joins TRBV3-1 (or the pseudogene TRBV3-2) to TRBJ1-6; D not resolved. The germline CDR1 and CDR2 sequences are LGHDT and YNNKEL (reference sequence). This CDR3 has 15 amino acids. Trimming removed 2 bases from V and 10 bases from J, with 15 bases in between. The CDR3 reads CASSQLGNGRSPLHF. CDR3 coding DNA: TGTGCCAGCAGCCAATTGGGCAACGGCAGGTCACCCCTCCACTTT.

J is TRBJ1-6 and V is TRBV6-5; 7 bases agree with TRBD1. The J segment lost 7 bases and the V segment lost 10 bases, leaving 13 bases of the junction unmatched. CDR1 and CDR2 from the germline V gene are MNHEY and SVGAGI. The length of the CDR3 is 15 residues. The CDR3, as DNA: TGTGCCACCACCCTGACAGGGAAAAAGAATTCACCCCTCCACTTT. This gives the protein CATTLTGKKNSPLHF.

The chain joins TRBV7-9 to TRBJ2-2, with TRBD2 as a possible D gene (5 bases). The CDR3 consists of 16 residues. The germline V and J ends were trimmed by 4 bases and 0 bases, with 12 bases remaining between them. CDR1 is SEHNR, CDR2 FQNEAQ, per germline (reference sequence). The CDR3 is CASSSRVEANTGELFF. The CDR3 bases are TGTGCCAGCAGCTCTCGAGTGGAGGCGAACACCGGGGAGCTGTTTTTT.

The chain couples TRBV6-5 to TRBJ1-3; perhaps TRBD1 as D (6 bases). This CDR3 region has 16 residues. The germline V gene encodes CDR1 MNHEY and CDR2 SVGAGI. Trimming removed 2 bases at V and 0 bases at J, with 11 bases between. CDR3 nucleotide sequence: TGTGCCAGCAGTTACGGGGGCGCGGGCTCTGGAAACACCATATATTTT. Encoded protein: CASSYGGAGSGNTIYF.

The chain has TRBV15 and TRBJ1-2, with D perhaps matching TRBD1 (5 bases). From germline, CDR1 is LNHNV and CDR2 YYDKDF (reference sequence). CDR3 length equals 16 residues. Deletions cut 1 base from V and 6 bases from J, with 18 bases between. The CDR3 DNA reads as TGTGCCACCAGCAGAGTCCACCCAGGGAAGGTGGATGGCTACACCTTC. It yields the protein CATSRVHPGKVDGYTF.

V gene TRBV5-1 combines with J gene TRBJ2-2, with 12 bases aligning to TRBD2. The CDR3 totals 15 residues. V was pared by 7 bases and J by 7 bases, with 8 bases of the junction left unmatched. Germline V lookup: CDR1 SGHRS, CDR2 YFSETQ. The CDR3 protein is CASHRTSGAGGELFF. DNA for the CDR3: TGCGCCAGCCACCGGACTAGCGGGGCAGGCGGGGAGCTGTTTTTT.

Notes on this clone: Other DNA sequences within the sample encode an identical CDR3. J is TRBJ1-1 and V is TRBV12-3 or TRBV12-4; unclear D gene. This CDR3 has 12 residues. With 5 bases removed from V and 1 base from J, the gap between germline ends came to 5 bases. CDR3 nucleotide sequence: TGTGCCAGCAGTCCCAGGAACACTGAAGCTTTCTTT. Translating gives CASSPRNTEAFF.

The rearrangement links TRBV2 to TRBJ1-2; D is perhaps TRBD1 (5 bases). V was pared by 8 bases and J by 5 bases, with 18 bases between. Germline V gene sequence: CDR1 SNHLY, CDR2 FYNNEI. This CDR3 is 14 amino acids long. This chain's CDR3 is CASRLTPGQYGYTF. The CDR3 DNA is TGTGCCAGCCGCCTCACCCCAGGGCAATATGGCTACACCTTC.